The subject of this entry is one T cell receptor (beta chain). What it binds is not known. Expressed TCRB transcripts were sequenced, since all the RNA that had been isolated was reverse transcribed. The protocol was immunoSEQ multiplex PCR, while the TCRdb copy is restricted to in-frame clones and leaves out a portion. This sample carries roughly 240,000 clones, around 22% of them seen once, and the ten largest clones take about 0.011%. Heparinised blood was drawn once per donor, averaging approximately 100 mL. V gave up 5 bases and J gave up 4 bases, with 9 bases separating them. This CDR3 spans 13 amino acids. The germline V gene encodes CDR1 MGHDK and CDR2 SYGVNS. The data are from a study of beta chain features in type 1 diabetes. Study outcomes and limitations: The study found moderately but significantly shorter TCRB CDR3s in all four CD4+ subsets of Type 1 diabetes patients.

This TCR came from a woman aged 30 to 39 with type 1 diabetes. The chain has TRBV25-1 and TRBJ1-3, with D unclear. Sequences were obtained from naive CD4+ T cells from blood. Written as DNA, the CDR3 is TGTGCCAGCAGTCGGATACAGGGAAACACCATATATTTT. This translates into CASSRIQGNTIYF.